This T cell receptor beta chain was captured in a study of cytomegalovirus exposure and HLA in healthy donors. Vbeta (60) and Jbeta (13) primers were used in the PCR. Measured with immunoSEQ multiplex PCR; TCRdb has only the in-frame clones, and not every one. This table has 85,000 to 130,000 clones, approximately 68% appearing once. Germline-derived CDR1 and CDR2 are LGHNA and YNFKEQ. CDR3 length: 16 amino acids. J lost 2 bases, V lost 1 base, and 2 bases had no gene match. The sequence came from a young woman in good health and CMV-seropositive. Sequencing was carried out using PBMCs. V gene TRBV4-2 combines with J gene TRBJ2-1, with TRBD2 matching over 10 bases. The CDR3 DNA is TGTGCCAGCAGCCAAGGTCTAGCGGGAGCCTACAATGAGCAGTTCTTC. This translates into CASSQGLAGAYNEQFF.